This T cell receptor beta chain was profiled in a study of identical twins. Study results and limitations: Fewer insertions marked abundant cord blood beta clonotypes; young adult naive trended weakly, memory not at all.

There are 18 residues in the CDR3. Germline CDR1 LNHNV, CDR2 YYDKDF (reference sequence). V lost 1 base and J lost 4; bases outside the gene matches: 9. TCRdb redid the calling of the 5' RACE reads with MiXCR, one entry per CDR3 protein. The profile shows some 210,000 distinct CDR3 sequences, about a sixth of them singletons. As for this clonotype: No antigen is known for it.

These data were likewise used in another study, on T cells expressing NK-cell markers. As that report states: Among the eight sequenced donors, seven tested HCMV-seropositive and one tested seronegative.

The sequenced sample consisted of CD8+ T cells sorted from blood. This chain uses TRBV15 with TRBJ2-1; the match to TRBD2 covers 11 bases. This TCR derives from a woman younger than 30 in good health. This CDR3 is CATSRGAGLAVGYNEQFF. The CDR3 DNA reads TGTGCCACCAGCAGAGGCGCGGGACTAGCGGTAGGATACAATGAGCAGTTCTTC. Looking up the rest from reference TRBV15 and TRBJ2-1 gives the full variable domain: DAMVIQNPRYQVTQFGKPVTLSCSQTLNHNVMYWYQQKSSQAPKLLFHYYDKDFNNEADTPDNFQSRRPNTSFCFLDIRSPGLGDTAMYLCATSRGAGLAVGYNEQFFGPGTRLTVL.